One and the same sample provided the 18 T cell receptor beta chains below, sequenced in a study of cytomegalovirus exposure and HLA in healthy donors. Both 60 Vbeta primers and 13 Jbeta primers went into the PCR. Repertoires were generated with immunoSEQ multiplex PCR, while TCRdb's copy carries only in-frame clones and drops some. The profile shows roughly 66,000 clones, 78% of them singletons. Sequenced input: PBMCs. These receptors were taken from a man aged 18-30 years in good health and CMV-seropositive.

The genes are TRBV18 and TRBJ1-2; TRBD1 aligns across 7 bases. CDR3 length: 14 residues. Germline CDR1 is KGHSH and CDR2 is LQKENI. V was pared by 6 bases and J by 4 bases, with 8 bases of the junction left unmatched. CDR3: CASSSGTESYGYTF. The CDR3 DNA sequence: TGTGCCAGCTCTTCCGGGACAGAATCCTATGGCTACACCTTC. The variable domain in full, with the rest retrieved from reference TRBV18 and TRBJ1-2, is NAGVMQNPRHLVRRRGQEARLRCSPMKGHSHVYWYRQLPEEGLKFMVYLQKENIIDESGMPKERFSAEFPKEGPSILRIQQVVRGDSAAYFCASSSGTESYGYTFGSGTRLTVV.

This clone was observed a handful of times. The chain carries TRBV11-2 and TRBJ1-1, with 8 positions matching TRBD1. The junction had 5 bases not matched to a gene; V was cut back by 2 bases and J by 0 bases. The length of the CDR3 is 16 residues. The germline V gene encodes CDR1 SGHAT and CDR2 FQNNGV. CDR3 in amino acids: CASSLHWTGMNTEAFF. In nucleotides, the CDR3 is TGTGCCAGCAGCTTACATTGGACAGGGATGAACACTGAAGCTTTCTTT.

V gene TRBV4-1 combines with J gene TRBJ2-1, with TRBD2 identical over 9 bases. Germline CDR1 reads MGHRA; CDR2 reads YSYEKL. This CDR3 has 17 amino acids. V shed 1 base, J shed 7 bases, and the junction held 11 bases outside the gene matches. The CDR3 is CASSQALVAGVQNEQFF. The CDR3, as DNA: TGCGCCAGCAGCCAAGCTTTAGTAGCGGGAGTCCAAAATGAGCAGTTCTTC.

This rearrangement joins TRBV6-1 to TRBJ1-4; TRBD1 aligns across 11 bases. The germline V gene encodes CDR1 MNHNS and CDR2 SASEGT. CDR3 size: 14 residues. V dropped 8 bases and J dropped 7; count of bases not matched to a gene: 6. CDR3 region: CASWDRGRTEKLFF. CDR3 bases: TGTGCCAGCTGGGACAGGGGGAGGACTGAAAAACTGTTTTTT.

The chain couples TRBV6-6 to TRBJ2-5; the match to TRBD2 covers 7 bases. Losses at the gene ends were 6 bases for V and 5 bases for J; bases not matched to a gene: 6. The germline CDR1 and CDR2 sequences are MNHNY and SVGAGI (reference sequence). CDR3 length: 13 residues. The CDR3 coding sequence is TGTGCCAGCAGGTTGCCCGGGGGGGAGACCCAGTACTTC. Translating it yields CASRLPGGETQYF.

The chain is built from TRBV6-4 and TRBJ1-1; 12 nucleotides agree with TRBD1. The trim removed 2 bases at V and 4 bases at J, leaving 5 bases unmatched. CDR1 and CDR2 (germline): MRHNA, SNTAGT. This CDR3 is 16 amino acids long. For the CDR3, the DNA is TGTGCCAGCAGTGACCGGGACAGGGGGCAGGTCACTGAAGCTTTCTTT. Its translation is CASSDRDRGQVTEAFF.

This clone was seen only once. The CDR3 here is CASREDGNTEAFF. Written as DNA, the CDR3 is TGTGCCAGCAGGGAGGACGGGAACACTGAAGCTTTCTTT. This rearrangement joins TRBV6-5 to TRBJ1-1; D is uncertain. The CDR3 runs to 13 residues. Germline V gives CDR1 MNHEY, CDR2 SVGAGI. Trimming left V 6 bases short and J 1 base short, with 9 bases between.

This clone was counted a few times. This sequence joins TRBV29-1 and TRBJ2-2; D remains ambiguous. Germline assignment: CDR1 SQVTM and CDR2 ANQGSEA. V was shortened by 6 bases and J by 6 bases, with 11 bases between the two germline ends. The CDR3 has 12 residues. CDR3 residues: CSVAVSAGELFF. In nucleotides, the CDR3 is TGCAGCGTCGCTGTGAGCGCCGGGGAGCTGTTTTTT.

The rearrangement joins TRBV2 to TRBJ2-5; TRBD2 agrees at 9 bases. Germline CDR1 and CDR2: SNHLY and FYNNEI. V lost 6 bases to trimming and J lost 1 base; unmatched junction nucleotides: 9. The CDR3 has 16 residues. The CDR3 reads CASSARGGGLQETQYF. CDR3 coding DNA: TGTGCCAGCAGCGCTCGCGGGGGGGGCCTCCAAGAGACCCAGTACTTC.

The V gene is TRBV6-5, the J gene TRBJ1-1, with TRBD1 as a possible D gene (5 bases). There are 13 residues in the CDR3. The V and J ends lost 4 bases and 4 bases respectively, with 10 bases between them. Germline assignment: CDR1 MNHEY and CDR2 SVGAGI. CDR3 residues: CASSSGWSTEAFF. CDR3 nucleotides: TGTGCCAGCAGTTCAGGGTGGAGCACTGAAGCTTTCTTT.

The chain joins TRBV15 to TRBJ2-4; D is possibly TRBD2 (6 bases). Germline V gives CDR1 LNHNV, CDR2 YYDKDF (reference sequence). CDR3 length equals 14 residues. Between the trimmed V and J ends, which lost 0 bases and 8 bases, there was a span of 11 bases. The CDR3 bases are TGTGCCACCAGCAGAGATTGGTGGGGGGACATTCAGTACTTC. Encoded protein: CATSRDWWGDIQYF.

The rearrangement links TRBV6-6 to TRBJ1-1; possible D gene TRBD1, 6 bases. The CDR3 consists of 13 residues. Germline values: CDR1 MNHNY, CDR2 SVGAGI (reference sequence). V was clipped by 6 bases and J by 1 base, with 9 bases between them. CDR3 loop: CASSLGQNTEAFF. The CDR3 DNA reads TGTGCCAGCAGCCTGGGACAGAACACTGAAGCTTTCTTT.

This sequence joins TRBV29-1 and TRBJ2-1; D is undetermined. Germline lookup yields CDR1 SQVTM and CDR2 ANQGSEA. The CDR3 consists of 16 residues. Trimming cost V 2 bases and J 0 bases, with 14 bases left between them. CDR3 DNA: TGCAGCGTTGAATCCCCCGGGTCCAGCTCCTACAATGAGCAGTTCTTC. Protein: CSVESPGSSSYNEQFF.

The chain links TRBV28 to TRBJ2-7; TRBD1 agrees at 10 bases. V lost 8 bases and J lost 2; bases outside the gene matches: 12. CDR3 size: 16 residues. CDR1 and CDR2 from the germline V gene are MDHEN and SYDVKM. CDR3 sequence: CASCYPPGTGAYEQYF. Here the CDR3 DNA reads TGTGCCAGCTGTTATCCACCCGGGACAGGGGCCTACGAGCAGTACTTC.

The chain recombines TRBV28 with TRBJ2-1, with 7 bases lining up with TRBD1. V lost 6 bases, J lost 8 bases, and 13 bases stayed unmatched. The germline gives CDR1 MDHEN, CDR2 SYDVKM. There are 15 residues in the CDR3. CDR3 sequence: CASRPKGGARDEQFF. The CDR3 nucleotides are TGTGCCAGCAGACCCAAAGGGGGCGCCAGGGATGAGCAGTTCTTC.

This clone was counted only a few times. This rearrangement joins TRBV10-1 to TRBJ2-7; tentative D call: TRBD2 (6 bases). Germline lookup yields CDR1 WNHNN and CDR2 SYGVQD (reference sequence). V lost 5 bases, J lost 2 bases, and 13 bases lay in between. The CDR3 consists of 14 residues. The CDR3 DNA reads TGCGCCAGCAGTCGAGCGGGTACCCCCTACGAGCAGTACTTC. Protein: CASSRAGTPYEQYF.

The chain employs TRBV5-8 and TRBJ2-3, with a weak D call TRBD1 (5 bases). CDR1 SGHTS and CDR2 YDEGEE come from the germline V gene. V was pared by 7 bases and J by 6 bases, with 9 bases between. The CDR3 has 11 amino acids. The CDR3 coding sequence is TGTGCCAGCGGGGCGGCGGATACGCAGTATTTT. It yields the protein CASGAADTQYF.

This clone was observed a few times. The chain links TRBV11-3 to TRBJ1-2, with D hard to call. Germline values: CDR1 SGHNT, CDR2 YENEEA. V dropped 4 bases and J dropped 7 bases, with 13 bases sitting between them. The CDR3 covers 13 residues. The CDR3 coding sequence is TGTGCCAGCAGCTCACCCCCGCGGCCTGGCTACACCTTC. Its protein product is CASSSPPRPGYTF.